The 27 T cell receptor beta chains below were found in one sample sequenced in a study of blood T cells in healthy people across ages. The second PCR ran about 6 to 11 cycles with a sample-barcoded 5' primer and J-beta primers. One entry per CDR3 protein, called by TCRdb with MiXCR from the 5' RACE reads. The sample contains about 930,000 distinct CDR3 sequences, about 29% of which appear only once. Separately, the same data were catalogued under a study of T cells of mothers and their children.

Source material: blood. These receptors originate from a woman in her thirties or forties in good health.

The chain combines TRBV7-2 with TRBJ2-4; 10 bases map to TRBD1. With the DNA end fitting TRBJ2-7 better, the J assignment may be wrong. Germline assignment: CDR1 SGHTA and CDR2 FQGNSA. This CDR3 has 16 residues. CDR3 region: CASSLEGTGVPYEQYF. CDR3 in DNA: TGTGCCAGCAGCTTGGAGGGGACAGGGGTCCCCTACGAGCAGTACTTC.

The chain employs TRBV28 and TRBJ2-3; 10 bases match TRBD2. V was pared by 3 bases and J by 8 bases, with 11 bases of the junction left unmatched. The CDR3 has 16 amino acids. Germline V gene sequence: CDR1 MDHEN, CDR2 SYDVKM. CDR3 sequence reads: CASSFLSGGAPGTQYF. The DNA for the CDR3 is TGTGCCAGCAGTTTCCTAAGCGGGGGGGCACCAGGTACGCAGTATTTT.

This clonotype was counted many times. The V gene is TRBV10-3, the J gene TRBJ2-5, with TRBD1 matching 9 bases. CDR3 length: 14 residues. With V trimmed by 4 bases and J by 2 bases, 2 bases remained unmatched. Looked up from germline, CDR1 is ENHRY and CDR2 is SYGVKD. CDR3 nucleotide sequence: TGTGCCATCAGTGGGACAGGGGAACAAGAGACCCAGTACTTC. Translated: CAISGTGEQETQYF.

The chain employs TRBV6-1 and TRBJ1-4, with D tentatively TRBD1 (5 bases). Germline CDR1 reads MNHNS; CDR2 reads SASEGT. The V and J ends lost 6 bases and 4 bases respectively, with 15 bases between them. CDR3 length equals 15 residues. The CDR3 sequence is CASRRGRGFNEKLFF. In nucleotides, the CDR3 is TGTGCCAGCAGACGCGGACGGGGCTTTAATGAAAAACTGTTTTTT.

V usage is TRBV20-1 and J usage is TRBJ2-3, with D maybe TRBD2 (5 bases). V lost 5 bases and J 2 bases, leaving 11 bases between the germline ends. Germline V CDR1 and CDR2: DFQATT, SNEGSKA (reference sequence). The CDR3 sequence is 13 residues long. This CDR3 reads CSASSTYTDTQYF. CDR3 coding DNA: TGCAGTGCTTCTAGCACGTACACAGATACGCAGTATTTT.

The CDR3: CASSPGGTGLEGYTF. The DNA for the CDR3 is TGTGCCAGCAGCCCCGGTGGGACAGGGTTAGAAGGCTACACCTTC. This chain uses TRBV9 with TRBJ1-2; 9 positions agree with TRBD1. V shed 4 bases, J shed 8 bases, and the junction held 12 bases outside the gene matches. CDR3 length: 15 amino acids. Germline-derived CDR1 and CDR2 are SGDLS and YYNGEE.

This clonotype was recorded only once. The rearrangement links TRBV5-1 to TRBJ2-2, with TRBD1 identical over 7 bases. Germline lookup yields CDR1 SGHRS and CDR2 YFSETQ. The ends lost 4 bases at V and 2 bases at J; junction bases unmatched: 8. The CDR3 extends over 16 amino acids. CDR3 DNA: TGCGCCAGCAGCGGATCCGGGACAGCAAACACCGGGGAGCTGTTTTTT. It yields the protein CASSGSGTANTGELFF.

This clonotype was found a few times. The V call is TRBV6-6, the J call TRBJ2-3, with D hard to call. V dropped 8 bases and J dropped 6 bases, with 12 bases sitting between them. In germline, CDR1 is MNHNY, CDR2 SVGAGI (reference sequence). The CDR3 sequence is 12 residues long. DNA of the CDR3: TGTGCCAGCGGGCTGGTCGCGGATACGCAGTATTTT. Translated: CASGLVADTQYF.

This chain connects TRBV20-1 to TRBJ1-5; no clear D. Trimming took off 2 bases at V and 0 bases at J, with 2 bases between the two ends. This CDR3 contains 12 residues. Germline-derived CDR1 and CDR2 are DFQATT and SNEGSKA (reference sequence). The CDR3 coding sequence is TGCAGTGCTAGAAATAGCAATCAGCCCCAGCATTTT. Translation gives CSARNSNQPQHF.

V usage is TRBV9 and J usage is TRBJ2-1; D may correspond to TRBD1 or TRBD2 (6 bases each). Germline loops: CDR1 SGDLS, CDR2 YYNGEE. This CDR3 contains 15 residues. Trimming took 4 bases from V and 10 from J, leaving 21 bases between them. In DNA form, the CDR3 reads TGTGCCAGCAGCCTACAGGGTAGGGACTCCTACGAGCAGTTCTTC. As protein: CASSLQGRDSYEQFF.

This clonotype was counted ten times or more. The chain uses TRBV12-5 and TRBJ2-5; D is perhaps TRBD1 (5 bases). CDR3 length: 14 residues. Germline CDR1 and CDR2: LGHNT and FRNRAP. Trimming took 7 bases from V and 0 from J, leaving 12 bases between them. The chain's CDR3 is CASAATVNQETQYF. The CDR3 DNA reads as TGTGCTAGTGCCGCGACAGTGAACCAAGAGACCCAGTACTTC.

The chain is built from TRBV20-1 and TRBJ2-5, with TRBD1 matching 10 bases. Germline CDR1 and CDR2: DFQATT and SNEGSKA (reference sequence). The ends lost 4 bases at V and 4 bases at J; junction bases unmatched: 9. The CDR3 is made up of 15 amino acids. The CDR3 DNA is TGCAGTGCTAACCAGGAGACAGGGGGCGCAGAGACCCAGTACTTC. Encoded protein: CSANQETGGAETQYF.

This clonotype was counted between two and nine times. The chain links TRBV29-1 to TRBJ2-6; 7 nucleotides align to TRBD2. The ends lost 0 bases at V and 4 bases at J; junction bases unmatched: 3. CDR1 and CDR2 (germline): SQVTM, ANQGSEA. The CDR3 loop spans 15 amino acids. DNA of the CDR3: TGCAGCGTTGAAGAGGGGGGGAGAGGGGCCAACGTCCTGACTTTC. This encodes CSVEEGGRGANVLTF.

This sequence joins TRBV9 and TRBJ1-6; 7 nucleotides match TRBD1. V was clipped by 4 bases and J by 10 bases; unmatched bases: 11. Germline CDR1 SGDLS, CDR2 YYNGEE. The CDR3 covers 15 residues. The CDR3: CASSLTGDSRSPLHF. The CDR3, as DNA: TGTGCCAGCAGCTTAACAGGGGATTCGCGATCACCCCTCCACTTT.

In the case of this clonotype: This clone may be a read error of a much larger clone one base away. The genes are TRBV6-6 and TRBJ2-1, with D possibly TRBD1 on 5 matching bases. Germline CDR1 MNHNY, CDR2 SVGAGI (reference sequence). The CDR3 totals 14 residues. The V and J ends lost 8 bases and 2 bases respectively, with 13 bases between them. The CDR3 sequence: CASWSRGTYNEQFF. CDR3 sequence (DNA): TGTGCCAGCTGGTCAAGGGGAACCTACAATGAGCAGTTCTTC.

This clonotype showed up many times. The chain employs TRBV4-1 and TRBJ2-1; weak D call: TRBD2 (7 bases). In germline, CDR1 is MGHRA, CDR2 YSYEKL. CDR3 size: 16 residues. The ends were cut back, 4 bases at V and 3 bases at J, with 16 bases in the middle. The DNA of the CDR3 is TGCGCCAGCAGCCCAGGGGACTATCCTATCTACAATGAGCAGTTCTTC. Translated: CASSPGDYPIYNEQFF.

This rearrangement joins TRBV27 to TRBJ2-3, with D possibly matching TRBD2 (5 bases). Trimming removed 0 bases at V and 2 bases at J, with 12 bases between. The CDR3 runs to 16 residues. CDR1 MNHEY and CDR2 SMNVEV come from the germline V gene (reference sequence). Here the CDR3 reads CASSLSRAVFTDTQYF. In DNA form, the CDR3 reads TGTGCCAGCAGTTTATCGCGGGCCGTATTCACAGATACGCAGTATTTT.

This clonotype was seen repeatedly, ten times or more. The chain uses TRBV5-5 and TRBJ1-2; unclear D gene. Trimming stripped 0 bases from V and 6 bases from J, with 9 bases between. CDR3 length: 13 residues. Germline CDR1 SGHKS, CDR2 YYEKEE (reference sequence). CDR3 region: CASSLAHMDGYTF. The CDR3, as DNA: TGTGCCAGCAGCTTGGCGCACATGGATGGCTACACCTTC.

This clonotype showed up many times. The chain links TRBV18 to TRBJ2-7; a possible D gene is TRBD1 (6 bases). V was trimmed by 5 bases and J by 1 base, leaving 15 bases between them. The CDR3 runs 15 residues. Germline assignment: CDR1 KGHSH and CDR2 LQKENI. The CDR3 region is CASSRSRGESYEQYF. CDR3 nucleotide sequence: TGTGCCAGCTCAAGGTCCAGGGGTGAATCCTACGAGCAGTACTTC.

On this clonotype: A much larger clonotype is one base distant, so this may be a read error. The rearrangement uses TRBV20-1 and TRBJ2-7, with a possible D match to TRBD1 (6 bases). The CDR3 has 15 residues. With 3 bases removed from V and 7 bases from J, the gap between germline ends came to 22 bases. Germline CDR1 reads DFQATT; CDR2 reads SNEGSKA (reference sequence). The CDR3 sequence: CSASNREQPTIEQYF. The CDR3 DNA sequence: TGCAGTGCTAGTAACAGGGAACAACCCACGATTGAGCAGTACTTC.

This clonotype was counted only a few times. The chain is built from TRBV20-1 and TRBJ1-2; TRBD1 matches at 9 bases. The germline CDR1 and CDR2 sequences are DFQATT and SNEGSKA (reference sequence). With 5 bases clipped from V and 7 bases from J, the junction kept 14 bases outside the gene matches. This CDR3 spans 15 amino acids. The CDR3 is CSAAGTGTASCGYTF. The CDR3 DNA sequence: TGCAGTGCTGCCGGGACAGGGACGGCGAGCTGTGGCTACACCTTC.

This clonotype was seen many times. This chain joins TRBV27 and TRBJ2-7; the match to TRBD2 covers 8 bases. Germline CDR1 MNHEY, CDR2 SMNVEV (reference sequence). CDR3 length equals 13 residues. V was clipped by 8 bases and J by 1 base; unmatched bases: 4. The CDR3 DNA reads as TGTGCCAGCCAACGGGGGGGGTCCTACGAGCAGTACTTC. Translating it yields CASQRGGSYEQYF.

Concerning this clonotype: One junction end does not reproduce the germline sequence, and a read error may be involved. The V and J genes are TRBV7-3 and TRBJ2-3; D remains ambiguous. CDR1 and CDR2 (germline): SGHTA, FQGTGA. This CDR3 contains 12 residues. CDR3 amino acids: CASSLGRDAQYF. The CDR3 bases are TGTGCCAGCAGCTTAGGCCGAGATGCGCAGTATTTT. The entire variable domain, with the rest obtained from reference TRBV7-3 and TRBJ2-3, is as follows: GAGVSQTPSNKVTEKGKYVELRCDPISGHTALYWYRQSLGQGPEFLIYFQGTGAADDSGLPNDRFFAVRPEGSVSTLKIQRTERGDSAVYLCASSLGRDAQYFGPGTRLTVL.

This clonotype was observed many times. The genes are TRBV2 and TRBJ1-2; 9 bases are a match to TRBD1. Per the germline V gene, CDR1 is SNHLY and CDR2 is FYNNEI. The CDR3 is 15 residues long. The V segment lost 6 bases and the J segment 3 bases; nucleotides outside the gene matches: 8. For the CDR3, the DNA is TGTGCCAGCAGCGCTACGGGACAGGGTCACTATGGCTACACCTTC. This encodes CASSATGQGHYGYTF.

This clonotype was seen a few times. The CDR3 nucleotides read TGTGCCAGCTCACCAGTGTCGGGGGGCGACGGCTATGGCTACACCTTC. Amino acids: CASSPVSGGDGYGYTF. The chain joins TRBV18 to TRBJ1-2; a weak D match, TRBD1 (6 bases). The CDR3 extends over 16 amino acids. Looked up from germline, CDR1 is KGHSH and CDR2 is LQKENI. V lost 2 bases and J lost 4, with 17 bases in between.

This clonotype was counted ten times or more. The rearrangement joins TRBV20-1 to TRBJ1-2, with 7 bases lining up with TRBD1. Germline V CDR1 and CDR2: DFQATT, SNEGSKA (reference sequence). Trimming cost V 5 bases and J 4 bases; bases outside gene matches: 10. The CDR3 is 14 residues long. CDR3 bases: TGCAGTGCTGAGCCGGGACAGCGACTCTATGGCTACACCTTC. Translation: CSAEPGQRLYGYTF.

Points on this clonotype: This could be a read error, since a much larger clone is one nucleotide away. DNA of the CDR3: TGTGCCAGCAGGTTAAACTCAGGGTATGGCTACACCTTC. This sequence encodes CASRLNSGYGYTF. The J gene is TRBJ1-2, the V gene TRBV27; D is perhaps TRBD1 (5 bases). From germline, CDR1 is MNHEY and CDR2 SMNVEV (reference sequence). Trimming left V 6 bases short and J 5 bases short, with 13 bases between. The CDR3 extends over 13 amino acids.